Sequencing of this TCR beta chain was carried out in a study of CD8 T cells in ankylosing spondylitis. Comment on this clonotype: Its antigen is unknown.

Whole-study findings and limits: Disease-linked clones bore a CD8+ phenotype, appearing relatively rarely in peripheral blood.

Quantitative 5'-RACE was performed with molecular barcodes, and it yielded the TCR beta libraries. TCRdb re-derived calls from the 5' RACE reads in MiXCR, one entry per CDR3 protein. Found here are 200,000 to 250,000 distinct CDR3 sequences, about 10% of them singletons; the top ten hold 6% to 7.5%. This receptor was identified in a male donor with ankylosing spondylitis or in good health (not recorded which). Sequenced input: blood, either unsorted or a sorted T cell fraction (not recorded which).

CDR3 sequence reads: CASSLNGGNSYNEQFF. Here the CDR3 DNA reads TGTGCCAGCAGCTTAAATGGGGGGAACTCCTACAATGAGCAGTTCTTC. J is TRBJ2-1 and V is TRBV7-2, with D possibly being TRBD2 (6 bases). Trimming took 2 bases from V and 0 from J, leaving 11 bases between them. This CDR3 spans 16 amino acids. Germline assignment: CDR1 SGHTA and CDR2 FQGNSA.